These 26 T cell receptor beta chains were sequenced from one sample in a study of T cell clonality in common variable immunodeficiency. General study points: Fewer deletions and N-nucleotide insertions were reportedly seen in common variable immunodeficiency TCR beta sequences.

Assay used: immunoSEQ multiplex PCR; TCRdb lists only in-frame clones, some missing. This sample comprises around 30,000 clones, none seen once only. Their specific antigens are unknown. What was sequenced was peripheral blood mononuclear cells. These TCRs come from a human donor with common variable immunodeficiency.

On this clone itself: Sequencing ends 3 residues short of the CDR3 end; the germline J gene provides the rest. The rearrangement uses TRBV18 and TRBJ2-5; possible D gene TRBD2, 5 bases. The CDR3 sequence is 13 residues long. CDR1 and CDR2 from the germline V gene are KGHSH and LQKENI. V dropped 2 bases and J dropped 5 bases, with 9 bases sitting between them. CDR3 protein: CASSPFSGETQYF. The CDR3 DNA, read in part, is TGTGCCAGCTCACCATTCAGCGGCGAGACC.

This clone was recorded a few times. The read gets to within 3 residues of the CDR3 end, and the germline J gene fills in the rest. V gene TRBV5-4 combines with J gene TRBJ2-7; 7 nucleotides align to TRBD2. The germline CDR1 and CDR2 sequences are SGHNT and YYREEE (reference sequence). The V segment lost 4 bases and the J segment 5 bases; nucleotides outside the gene matches: 6. CDR3 length: 13 amino acids. The CDR3 sequence is CASSQAGLDEQYF. The DNA read from the CDR3 is TGTGCCAGCAGCCAAGCGGGGCTGGACGAG.

Details on this clone: Read data end 3 residues before the CDR3 end; the end is taken from the germline J gene. The chain employs TRBV7-8 and TRBJ1-1; D is ambiguous. Germline CDR1 is SGHVS and CDR2 is FQNEAQ. The CDR3 length is 15 residues. With 0 bases removed from V and 5 bases from J, the gap between germline ends came to 13 bases. The chain's CDR3 is CASSLATEDWTEAFF. The DNA read from the CDR3 is TGTGCCAGCAGCTTAGCGACTGAGGATTGGACTGAA.

This clone was recorded at least ten times. The observed sequence ends 3 residues before the CDR3 terminus, with the missing tail filled in from the germline J gene. The chain links TRBV30 to TRBJ2-3; weak D call: TRBD1 (5 bases). Trimming cost V 0 bases and J 3 bases, with 13 bases left between them. The CDR3 loop spans 15 amino acids. Germline-derived CDR1 and CDR2 are GTSNPN and SVGIG (reference sequence). The CDR3 bases that were read are TGTGCCTGGAGTGTACTTAGCAGGGCTACAGATACG. Its translation is CAWSVLSRATDT. The CDR3 as a whole reads CAWSVLSRATDTQYF. Full variable domain (rest looked up from reference TRBV30 and TRBJ2-3): SQTIHQWPATLVQPVGSPLSLECTVEGTSNPNLYWYRQAAGRGLQLLFYSVGIGQISSEVPQNLSASRPQDRQFILSSKKLLLSDSGFYLCAWSVLSRATDTQYFGPGTRLTVL.

In this sample, this clone is medium-sized. Coverage ceases 3 residues before the CDR3 finishes, and the germline J gene fills in the end. J is TRBJ2-1 and V is TRBV30; D is uncertain. Germline assignment: CDR1 GTSNPN and CDR2 SVGIG (reference sequence). CDR3 length: 11 amino acids. The germline V and J ends were trimmed by 0 bases and 9 bases, with 6 bases remaining between them. The CDR3 DNA, read in part, is TGTGCCTGGAGTGTACTTGGTGAG. This codes for CAWSVLGE. The full CDR3 protein is CAWSVLGEQFF.

This clone has just a few counts. The CDR3 protein is CASSPTSGTGAHGYTF. Partial CDR3 DNA: TGTGCCAGCTCACCAACCTCCGGGACAGGGGCTCATGGC. V and J are TRBV18 and TRBJ1-2, with 10 positions matching TRBD1. The read is 3 residues too short to cover the CDR3 end, so that end is filled in from the germline J gene. CDR3 length equals 16 residues. CDR1 is KGHSH and CDR2 is LQKENI in the germline V gene. Trimming cost V 2 bases and J 6 bases; bases outside gene matches: 9.

This clone was found a few times. The read halts 3 residues ahead of the CDR3 end, with the missing end drawn from the germline J gene. The chain couples TRBV7-9 to TRBJ1-1; perhaps TRBD1 as D (6 bases). The CDR3 covers 15 residues. Germline V lookup: CDR1 SEHNR, CDR2 FQNEAQ (reference sequence). V shed 0 bases and J shed 1 base, with 9 bases lying between them. This CDR3 reads CASSLARQANTEAFF. The DNA read from the CDR3 is TGTGCCAGCAGCTTAGCCCGACAGGCGAACACTGAA.

This clone was seen only a few times. Sequencing ends 3 residues short of the CDR3 end; the germline J gene provides the rest. This chain uses TRBV19 with TRBJ1-4, with D possibly TRBD1 on 6 matching bases. The CDR3 sequence is 13 residues long. CDR1 and CDR2 (germline): LNHDA, SQIVND (reference sequence). Trimming pared 3 bases from V and 7 bases from J, leaving 9 bases between. The CDR3 is CASSMNRAEKLFF. The DNA read from the CDR3 is TGTGCCAGTAGTATGAACAGGGCTGAAAAA.

This clone was observed many times. The read ends 3 residues shy of where the CDR3 ends; the end is completed using the germline J gene. V is TRBV7-3 and J is TRBJ1-1; D remains ambiguous. Germline CDR1 reads SGHTA; CDR2 reads FQGTGA. Trimming left V 3 bases short and J 1 base short, with 6 bases between. The CDR3 loop spans 13 amino acids. The CDR3 reads CASSFYRNTEAFF. The part of the CDR3 DNA that was read is TGTGCCAGCAGCTTTTATAGGAACACTGAA.

Only a few counts were recorded for this clone. Coverage ceases 3 residues before the CDR3 finishes, and the germline J gene fills in the end. The gene calls are TRBV5-1 and TRBJ1-2, with 7 bases fitting TRBD1. This CDR3 is 16 amino acids long. Germline values: CDR1 SGHRS, CDR2 YFSETQ. V trimming: 0 bases; J trimming: 0 bases; junction bases outside the gene matches: 5. The CDR3 region is CASSLGGGAANYGYTF. CDR3 DNA, as far as it was read: TGCGCCAGCAGCTTGGGAGGGGGCGCCGCTAACTATGGC.

Of note for this clone: The read stops 3 residues short of the end of the CDR3; the missing end is completed from the germline J gene. V gene TRBV19 combines with J gene TRBJ2-3, with TRBD1 matching 7 bases. Germline-derived CDR1 and CDR2 are LNHDA and SQIVND (reference sequence). V lost 5 bases to trimming and J lost 2 bases; unmatched junction nucleotides: 13. The CDR3 covers 17 residues. The CDR3 bases that were read are TGTGCCAGTAGTTCAACGACAGGGATCCTATTCACAGATACG. This sequence encodes CASSSTTGILFTDT. The entire CDR3 protein reads CASSSTTGILFTDTQYF.

This clone was found a few times. The read ends 3 residues shy of where the CDR3 ends; the end is completed using the germline J gene. This chain connects TRBV13 to TRBJ2-2, with D hard to call. CDR1 and CDR2 from the germline V gene are PRHDT and FYEKMQ (reference sequence). V was pared by 0 bases and J by 4 bases, with 18 bases between. This CDR3 is built from 18 residues. The CDR3: CASSLGGRLFRITGELFF. The covered CDR3 bases are TGTGCCAGCAGCTTAGGAGGTAGACTTTTCCGTATCACCGGGGAG.

This clone has a handful of counts. The read falls 3 residues short of the CDR3 end, and the missing part is taken from the germline J gene. The rearrangement uses TRBV18 and TRBJ2-7, with 8 bases matching TRBD1. This CDR3 contains 16 residues. V lost 2 bases and J lost 5; bases outside the gene matches: 11. Germline CDR1 reads KGHSH; CDR2 reads LQKENI. The covered CDR3 bases are TGTGCCAGCTCACCATTTCAAGCAGGGGGCAAGGACGAG. This gives the protein CASSPFQAGGKDE. The whole CDR3 reads CASSPFQAGGKDEQYF.

This clone was counted a few times. Coverage ceases 3 residues before the CDR3 finishes, and the germline J gene fills in the end. This rearrangement joins TRBV6-1 to TRBJ2-1, with TRBD1 as a possible D gene (5 bases). V was cut by 3 bases and J by 6 bases, with 12 bases left in between. This CDR3 has 14 amino acids. Germline CDR1 and CDR2: MNHNS and SASEGT. CDR3 DNA, as far as it was read: TGTGCCAGCAGTGAGACAGCTAAGGGCAATGAG. Translated: CASSETAKGNE. The complete CDR3 reads CASSETAKGNEQFF.

This clone showed up many times. The CDR3 goes on 3 residues after the read ends, and that part is filled in from the germline J gene. V and J are TRBV5-4 and TRBJ2-1; TRBD2 matches at 9 bases. Per germline, CDR1 SGHNT and CDR2 YYREEE (reference sequence). J lost 7 bases, V lost 5 bases, and 10 bases had no gene match. The CDR3 covers 15 residues. CDR3 DNA (partial): TGTGCCAGCAGTTTGCGGGGGGGCCTGGGGAATGAG. This gives the protein CASSLRGGLGNE. The CDR3 in its entirety is CASSLRGGLGNEQFF.

This clone has at least ten counts. The missing CDR3 end, 3 residues past where the read stops, is filled in from the germline J gene. The V and J genes are TRBV30 and TRBJ2-7; D gene uncertain. CDR1 is GTSNPN, CDR2 SVGIG, per germline (reference sequence). CDR3 length equals 12 residues. V was shortened by 0 bases and J by 3 bases, with 6 bases between the two germline ends. Incomplete CDR3 DNA: TGTGCCTGGAGTGTACGAGGCTACGAG. This sequence encodes CAWSVRGYE. The CDR3 as a whole reads CAWSVRGYEQYF.

This clone has ten or more counts. The CDR3 end is not reached by the read, which stops 3 residues before it; the germline J gene fills it in. This chain joins TRBV30 and TRBJ1-6; possibly TRBD1 for D (5 bases). V was shortened by 3 bases and J by 0 bases, with 12 bases between the two germline ends. The CDR3 loop spans 16 amino acids. CDR1 and CDR2 from the germline V gene are GTSNPN and SVGIG (reference sequence). The DNA read from the CDR3 is TGTGCCTGGAGAGGTAGGGGAGGCTCCTATAATTCACCC. It codes for CAWRGRGGSYNSP. From start to end, the CDR3 is CAWRGRGGSYNSPLHF.

This clone was counted between two and nine times. With the read ending 3 residues before the CDR3 end, the germline J gene is used to fill in that end. The J gene is TRBJ2-1, the V gene TRBV7-9, with 7 bases lining up with TRBD2. The length of the CDR3 is 15 residues. J was trimmed by 2 bases and V by 4 bases; bases with no gene match: 5. Germline V gene sequence: CDR1 SEHNR, CDR2 FQNEAQ (reference sequence). CDR3 bases read: TGTGCCAGCAGCTCCCAGCGGGACCCCTACAATGAG. This sequence encodes CASSSQRDPYNE. The full CDR3 sequence reads CASSSQRDPYNEQFF. Complete variable domain (other parts from reference TRBV7-9 and TRBJ2-1): DTGVSQNPRHKITKRGQNVTFRCDPISEHNRLYWYRQTLGQGPEFLTYFQNEAQLEKSRLLSDRFSAERPKGSFSTLEIQRTEQGDSAMYLCASSSQRDPYNEQFFGPGTRLTVL.

There are a few counts of this clone. Read coverage stops 3 residues before the CDR3 terminus; the germline J gene supplies the remainder. This sequence joins TRBV5-5 and TRBJ2-5; D unclear. The CDR3 has 12 amino acids. V gave up 3 bases and J gave up 4 bases, with 7 bases separating them. Looked up from germline, CDR1 is SGHKS and CDR2 is YYEKEE (reference sequence). CDR3 protein: CASSYSGETQYF. CDR3 bases read: TGTGCCAGCAGCTATTCGGGAGAGACC.

In regard to this clone: The CDR3 is cut off 3 residues early in the read; its end comes from the germline J gene. The V and J genes are TRBV2 and TRBJ2-1; 9 bases are shared with TRBD2. The V gene's germline CDR1 is SNHLY and CDR2 FYNNEI. CDR3 size: 14 residues. Unmatched junction bases numbered 3, after V lost 7 bases and J lost 2 bases. The CDR3 reads CASISGGTYNEQFF. The CDR3 bases that were read are TGTGCCAGCATCAGCGGGGGGACCTACAATGAG. The whole variable domain, filled in from reference TRBV2 and TRBJ2-1, reads EPEVTQTPSHQVTQMGQEVILRCVPISNHLYFYWYRQILGQKVEFLVSFYNNEISEKSEIFDDQFSVERPDGSNFTLKIRSTKLEDSAMYFCASISGGTYNEQFFGPGTRLTVL.

Concerning this clone: The read stops 3 residues short of the end of the CDR3; the missing end is completed from the germline J gene. Other DNA sequences from this sample encode an identical CDR3 as well. The chain is built from TRBV30 and TRBJ2-7; D not resolved. The CDR3 is 11 amino acids. Germline lookup yields CDR1 GTSNPN and CDR2 SVGIG (reference sequence). Trimming stripped 0 bases from V and 6 bases from J, with 6 bases between. The CDR3 protein is CAWSVRVEQYF. Incomplete CDR3 DNA: TGTGCCTGGAGTGTAAGGGTCGAG.

This clone has a handful of counts. The read gets to within 3 residues of the CDR3 end, and the germline J gene fills in the rest. Distinct nucleotide sequences in the sample also encode this CDR3. This chain joins TRBV7-2 and TRBJ1-4; 10 nucleotides line up with TRBD1. The CDR3 length is 15 residues. The V gene's germline CDR1 is SGHTA and CDR2 FQGNSA. The trim removed 5 bases at V and 5 bases at J, leaving 5 bases unmatched. CDR3 amino acids: CASSLGTGENEKLFF. The DNA read from the CDR3 is TGTGCCAGCAGCCTCGGGACAGGGGAAAATGAAAAA.

This clone was counted a few times. The read ends 3 residues shy of where the CDR3 ends; the end is completed using the germline J gene. The gene calls are TRBV7-2 and TRBJ2-5; perhaps TRBD2 as D (6 bases). Germline CDR1 is SGHTA and CDR2 is FQGNSA. The CDR3 is made up of 15 amino acids. This CDR3 reads CASSSFSWGEATQYF. The sequenced CDR3 bases are TGTGCCAGCAGCTCCTTTAGTTGGGGGGAGGCTACC.

This clone has a handful of counts. The read ends 3 residues shy of where the CDR3 ends; the end is completed using the germline J gene. The chain employs TRBV7-2 and TRBJ2-2; unclear D gene. The CDR3 consists of 14 residues. V gave up 6 bases and J gave up 3 bases, with 11 bases separating them. The germline V gene has CDR1 SGHTA and CDR2 FQGNSA. CDR3 DNA, as far as it was read: TGTGCCAGCAGTAACTCCCGGGACACCGGGGAG. Its protein is CASSNSRDTGE. The whole CDR3 protein is CASSNSRDTGELFF.

Points on this clone: With the read ending 3 residues before the CDR3 end, the germline J gene is used to fill in that end. The chain is built from TRBV6-2 or TRBV6-3 and TRBJ1-2; a weak D match, TRBD1 (5 bases). The CDR3 extends over 13 amino acids. The V and J ends lost 5 bases and 4 bases respectively, with 11 bases between them. Per germline, CDR1 MNHEY and CDR2 SVGEGT. Partial CDR3 DNA: TGTGCCAGCAGTCTGACAGTTAGCTATGGC. Translated, it gives CASSLTVSYG. The CDR3, in full, reads CASSLTVSYGYTF.

In this sample, this clone turned up many times. The sequence runs out 3 residues before the end of the CDR3; the remainder is reconstructed from the germline J gene. The chain employs TRBV5-4 and TRBJ2-5, with unresolved D. Trimming cost V 4 bases and J 1 base, with 14 bases left between them. Per germline, CDR1 SGHNT and CDR2 YYREEE (reference sequence). This CDR3 region has 15 residues. CDR3 bases read: TGTGCCAGCAGCCCCCTGGCAGGCTCCCAAGAGACC. It yields the protein CASSPLAGSQET. The entire CDR3 sequence reads CASSPLAGSQETQYF.